This T cell receptor beta chain was recorded in a study of glioma-infiltrating T cells after dendritic cell vaccination. Background on the study: At biweekly intervals, patients got three intradermal dendritic cell vaccine injections. Study observations and caveats: Patients with more pretreatment TILs had longer time to progression and survival.

A remark on this clone: Its antigen is unknown.

V dropped 1 base and J dropped 1 base, with 14 bases sitting between them. Germline loops: CDR1 MDHEN, CDR2 SYDVKM. The CDR3 is 17 amino acids. The immunoSEQ assay amplified TCRB CDR3 from up to 2 ug DNA. Some clones are missing from TCRdb's copy, which holds only in-frame ones; the method was immunoSEQ multiplex PCR. The repertoire consists of just over 95,000 clones, with around three quarters occurring once and the leading ten covering nearly 6%. The receptor was derived from a human donor with glioblastoma. The chain is built from TRBV28 and TRBJ1-5; no firm D call. The specimen comprised blood, sampled before dendritic cell vaccination. The CDR3 is CASSLFSSGYSNQPQHF. In DNA form, the CDR3 reads TGTGCCAGCAGTTTATTCAGTTCGGGGTACAGCAATCAGCCCCAGCATTTT.